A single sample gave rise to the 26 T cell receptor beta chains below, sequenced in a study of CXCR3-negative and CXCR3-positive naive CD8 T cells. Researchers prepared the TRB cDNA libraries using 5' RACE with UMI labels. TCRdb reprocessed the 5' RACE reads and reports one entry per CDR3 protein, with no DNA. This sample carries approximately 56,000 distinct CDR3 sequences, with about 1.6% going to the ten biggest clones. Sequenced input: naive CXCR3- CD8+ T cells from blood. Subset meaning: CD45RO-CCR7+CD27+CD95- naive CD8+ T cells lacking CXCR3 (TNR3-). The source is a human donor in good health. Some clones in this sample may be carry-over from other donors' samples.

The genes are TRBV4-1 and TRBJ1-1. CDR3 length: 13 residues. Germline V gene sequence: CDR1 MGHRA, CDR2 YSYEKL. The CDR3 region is CASSHNLLAEAFF.

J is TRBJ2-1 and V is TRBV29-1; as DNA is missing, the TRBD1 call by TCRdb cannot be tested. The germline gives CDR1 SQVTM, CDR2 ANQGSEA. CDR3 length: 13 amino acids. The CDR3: CSVLEAALNEQFF.

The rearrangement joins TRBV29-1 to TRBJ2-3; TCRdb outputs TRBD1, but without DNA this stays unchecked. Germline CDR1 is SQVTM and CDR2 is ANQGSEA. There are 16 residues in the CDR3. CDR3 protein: CSVEDRQGRSTDTQYF.

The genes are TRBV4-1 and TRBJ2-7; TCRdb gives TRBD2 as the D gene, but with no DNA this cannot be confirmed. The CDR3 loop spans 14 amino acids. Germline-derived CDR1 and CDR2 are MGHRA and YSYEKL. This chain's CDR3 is CASSQGGRFYEQYF.

The CDR3 here is CASSARQTGLAGDNEQFF. The chain joins TRBV7-2 to TRBJ2-1; the D call from TCRdb, TRBD2, cannot be confirmed without DNA. The CDR3 is 18 amino acids. Looked up from germline, CDR1 is SGHTA and CDR2 is FQGNSA.

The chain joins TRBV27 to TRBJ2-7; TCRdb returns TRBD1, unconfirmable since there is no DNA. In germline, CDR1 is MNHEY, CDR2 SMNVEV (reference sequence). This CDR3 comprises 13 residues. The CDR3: CASMGGEIYEQYF.

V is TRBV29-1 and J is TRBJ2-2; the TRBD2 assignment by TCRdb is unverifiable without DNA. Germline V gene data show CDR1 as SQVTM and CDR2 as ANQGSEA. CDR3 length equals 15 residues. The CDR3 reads CSVDSSGSETGELFF.

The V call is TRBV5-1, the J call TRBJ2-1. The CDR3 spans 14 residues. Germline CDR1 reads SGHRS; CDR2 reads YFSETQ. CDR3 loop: CASRIRSSYNEQFF.

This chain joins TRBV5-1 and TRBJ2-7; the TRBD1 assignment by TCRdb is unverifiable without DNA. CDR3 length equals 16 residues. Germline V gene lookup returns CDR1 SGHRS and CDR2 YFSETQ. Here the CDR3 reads CASSSWGQGQTYEQYF.

The CDR3: CASSRDPSAYEQYF. The V gene is TRBV5-1, the J gene TRBJ2-7. This CDR3 is built from 14 residues. Germline V CDR1 and CDR2: SGHRS, YFSETQ.

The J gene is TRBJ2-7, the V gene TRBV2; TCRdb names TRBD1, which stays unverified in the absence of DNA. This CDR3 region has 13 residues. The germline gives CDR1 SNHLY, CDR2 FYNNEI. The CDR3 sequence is CASRPWGVYEQYF.

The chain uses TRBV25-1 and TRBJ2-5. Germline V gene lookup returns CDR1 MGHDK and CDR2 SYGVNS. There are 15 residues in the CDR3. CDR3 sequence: CASSEYMGVEQTQYF.

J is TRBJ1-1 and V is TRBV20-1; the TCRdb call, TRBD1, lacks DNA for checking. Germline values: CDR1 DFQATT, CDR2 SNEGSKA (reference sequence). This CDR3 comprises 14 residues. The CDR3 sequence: CSATIRDRNTEAFF.

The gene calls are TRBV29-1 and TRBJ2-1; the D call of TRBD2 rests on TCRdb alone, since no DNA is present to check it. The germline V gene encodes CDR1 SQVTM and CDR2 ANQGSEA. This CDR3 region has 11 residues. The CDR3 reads CSVELPVGQFF.

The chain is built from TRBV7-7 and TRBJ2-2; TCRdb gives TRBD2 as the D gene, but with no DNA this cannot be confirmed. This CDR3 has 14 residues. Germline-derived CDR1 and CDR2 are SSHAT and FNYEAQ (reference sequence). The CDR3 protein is CASSRDWNTGELFF.

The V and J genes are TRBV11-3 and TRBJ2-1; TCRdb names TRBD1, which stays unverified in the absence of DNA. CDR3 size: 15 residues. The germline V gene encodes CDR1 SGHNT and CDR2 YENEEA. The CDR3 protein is CASSSVGTGYNEQFF.

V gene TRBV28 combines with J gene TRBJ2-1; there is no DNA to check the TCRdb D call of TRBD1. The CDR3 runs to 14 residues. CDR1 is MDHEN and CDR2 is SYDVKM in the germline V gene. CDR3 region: CASSDVDIWGEQFF.

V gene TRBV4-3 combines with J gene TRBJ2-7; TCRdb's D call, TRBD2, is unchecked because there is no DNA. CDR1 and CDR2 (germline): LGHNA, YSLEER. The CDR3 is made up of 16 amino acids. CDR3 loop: CASSPGVVAGPYEQYF.

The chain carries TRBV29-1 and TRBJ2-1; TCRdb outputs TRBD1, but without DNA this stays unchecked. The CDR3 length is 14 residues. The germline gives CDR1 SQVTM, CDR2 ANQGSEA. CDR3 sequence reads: CSVQQGFTYNEQFF.

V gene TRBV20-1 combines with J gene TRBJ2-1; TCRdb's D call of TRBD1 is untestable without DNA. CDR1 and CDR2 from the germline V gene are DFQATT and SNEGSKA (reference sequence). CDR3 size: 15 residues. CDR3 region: CSARDRGAIYNEQFF.

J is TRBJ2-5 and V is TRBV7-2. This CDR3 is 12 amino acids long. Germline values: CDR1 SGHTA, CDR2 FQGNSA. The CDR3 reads CACHRDEETQYF.

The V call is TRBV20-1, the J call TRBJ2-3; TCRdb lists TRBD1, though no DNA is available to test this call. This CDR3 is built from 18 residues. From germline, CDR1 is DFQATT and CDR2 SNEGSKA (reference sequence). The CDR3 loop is CSARDLYLGTPSTDTQYF.

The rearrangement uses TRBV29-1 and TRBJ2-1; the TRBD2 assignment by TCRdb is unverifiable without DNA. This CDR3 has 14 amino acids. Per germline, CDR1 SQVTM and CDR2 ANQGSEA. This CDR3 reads CSERQGSSYNEQFF.

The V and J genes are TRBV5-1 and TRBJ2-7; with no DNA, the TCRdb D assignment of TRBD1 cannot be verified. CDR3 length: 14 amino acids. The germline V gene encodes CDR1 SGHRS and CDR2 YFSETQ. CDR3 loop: CASSPGTNSYEQYF.

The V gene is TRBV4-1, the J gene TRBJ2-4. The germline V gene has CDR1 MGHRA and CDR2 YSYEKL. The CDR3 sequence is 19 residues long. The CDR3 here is CASSQEFGWDRVAKNIQYF.

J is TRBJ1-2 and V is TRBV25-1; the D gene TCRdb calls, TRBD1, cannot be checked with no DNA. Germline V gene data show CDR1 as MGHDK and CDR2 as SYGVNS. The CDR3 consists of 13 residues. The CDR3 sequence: CASRGQGSDGYTF.